A single sample gave rise to the 18 T cell receptor beta chains below, sequenced in a study of Ad26.COV2.S vaccination and SARS-CoV-2 variants. Treatment described: some 19 received Ad26.COV2.S at low or high dose, single or two shots; roughly five received placebo; per-sample allocation not given. Sampling was done on day 63 after the first vaccine or placebo injection. The method was immunoSEQ multiplex PCR; TCRdb's version includes in-frame clones alone and lacks a portion of them. The sample shows some 300,000 clones, about 86% of them seen only once. This material consisted of peripheral blood, taken in a trial of Ad26.COV2.S vaccine versus placebo. These receptors were collected from a person between 18 and 60 years old who received the Ad26.COV2.S COVID-19 vaccine or a placebo.

The sample holds one count of this clone. The V gene is TRBV18, the J gene TRBJ1-3; D might be TRBD1 (6 bases). Looked up from germline, CDR1 is KGHSH and CDR2 is LQKENI. The CDR3 consists of 14 residues. V was trimmed by 1 base and J by 2 bases, leaving 6 bases between them. Here the CDR3 DNA reads TGTGCCAGCTCACCACAGGGGGCTGGAAACACCATATATTTT. Translated: CASSPQGAGNTIYF.

This sequence joins TRBV18 and TRBJ2-5; 8 positions match TRBD1. Germline loops: CDR1 KGHSH, CDR2 LQKENI. With 6 bases clipped from V and 4 bases from J, the junction kept 13 bases outside the gene matches. The CDR3 is 16 amino acids. CDR3 bases: TGTGCCAGCTCCCCGACGATAAGGACAGGGACAGAGACCCAGTACTTC. This sequence encodes CASSPTIRTGTETQYF.

The chain joins TRBV4-1 to TRBJ1-1; D remains ambiguous. The V gene's germline CDR1 is MGHRA and CDR2 YSYEKL. Trimming pared 4 bases from V and 0 bases from J, leaving 12 bases between. The CDR3 spans 15 residues. Here the CDR3 reads CASSPLQAVNTEAFF. DNA for the CDR3: TGCGCCAGCAGCCCGCTCCAGGCTGTGAACACTGAAGCTTTCTTT.

The genes are TRBV5-1 and TRBJ1-1, with D possibly matching TRBD1 (5 bases). CDR1 is SGHRS and CDR2 is YFSETQ in the germline V gene. The V gene lost 4 bases and the J gene lost 9 bases, with 13 bases spanning the gap. The CDR3 totals 12 residues. CDR3 sequence reads: CASSPGTPKAFF. The CDR3 DNA follows: TGCGCCAGCAGCCCGGGGACGCCAAAAGCTTTCTTT.

This chain uses TRBV2 with TRBJ2-1, with D possibly matching TRBD2 (5 bases). The CDR3 sequence is 13 residues long. Germline values: CDR1 SNHLY, CDR2 FYNNEI. Trimming cost V 4 bases and J 3 bases, with 7 bases left between them. CDR3 DNA sequence: TGTGCCAGCAGTGCGGGGAACTACAATGAGCAGTTCTTC. This codes for CASSAGNYNEQFF.

The genes are TRBV6-5 and TRBJ1-3, with D perhaps TRBD1 (5 bases). V lost 8 bases and J lost 4, with 15 bases in between. Germline V gives CDR1 MNHEY, CDR2 SVGAGI. The CDR3 runs to 14 residues. The CDR3 nucleotides are TGTGCCAGCTGGTCTCCGGGGACCGGAAACACCATATATTTT. This codes for CASWSPGTGNTIYF.

The chain links TRBV6-1 to TRBJ2-5, with 8 bases identical to TRBD2. Germline values: CDR1 MNHNS, CDR2 SASEGT. CDR3 length: 16 amino acids. The ends lost 2 bases at V and 0 bases at J; junction bases unmatched: 5. In DNA, the CDR3 is TGTGCCAGCAGTGAATTGGCGGGGGGTCACCAAGAGACCCAGTACTTC. As protein: CASSELAGGHQETQYF.

The V call is TRBV5-5, the J call TRBJ1-6; D is perhaps TRBD1 (5 bases). Germline-derived CDR1 and CDR2 are SGHKS and YYEKEE (reference sequence). V lost 6 bases and J 11 bases, leaving 18 bases between the germline ends. The CDR3 consists of 14 residues. CDR3 protein: CASNPRGTYAPLHF. The DNA for the CDR3 is TGTGCCAGCAACCCAAGAGGGACGTATGCACCCCTCCACTTT.

V and J are TRBV5-1 and TRBJ1-1, with D perhaps matching TRBD1 (5 bases). This CDR3 has 13 residues. The germline V and J ends were trimmed by 5 bases and 0 bases, with 8 bases remaining between them. Germline assignment: CDR1 SGHRS and CDR2 YFSETQ. This CDR3 reads CASSLTVNTEAFF. The CDR3 DNA reads TGCGCCAGCAGTTTGACAGTGAACACTGAAGCTTTCTTT.

This chain uses TRBV6-2 or TRBV6-3 with TRBJ2-7; no reliable D call. The CDR3 spans 13 residues. V shed 5 bases and J shed 4 bases, with 12 bases lying between them. Germline assignment: CDR1 MNHEY and CDR2 SVGEGT. CDR3 bases: TGTGCCAGCAGTCCCAGGAACCTATACGAGCAGTACTTC. It specifies CASSPRNLYEQYF.

This rearrangement joins TRBV18 to TRBJ2-1, with D hard to call. The CDR3 runs 15 residues. Germline CDR1 KGHSH, CDR2 LQKENI. Trimming removed 0 bases from V and 1 base from J, with 7 bases in between. CDR3 in DNA: TGTGCCAGCTCACCACCAAGTATGTCCTACAATGAGCAGTTCTTC. Residues: CASSPPSMSYNEQFF.

A few counts support this clone. The genes are TRBV5-4 and TRBJ1-1; D unclear. The CDR3 covers 15 residues. Trimming stripped 0 bases from V and 3 bases from J, with 12 bases between. Germline CDR1 reads SGHNT; CDR2 reads YYREEE (reference sequence). The CDR3 coding sequence is TGTGCCAGCAGCTTGGGTAAGGGTGCGGACACTGAAGCTTTCTTT. The encoded protein is CASSLGKGADTEAFF. Filled out from reference TRBV5-4 and TRBJ1-1, the complete variable domain reads ETGVTQSPTHLIKTRGQQVTLRCSSQSGHNTVSWYQQALGQGPQFIFQYYREEENGRGNFPPRFSGLQFPNYSSELNVNALELDDSALYLCASSLGKGADTEAFFGQGTRLTVV.

This rearrangement joins TRBV6-4 to TRBJ2-5, with 9 positions matching TRBD1. V shed 7 bases, J shed 1 base, and the junction held 7 bases outside the gene matches. The CDR3 has 15 residues. Germline values: CDR1 MRHNA, CDR2 SNTAGT. This chain's CDR3 is CASKMTGGPQETQYF. The CDR3 DNA is TGTGCCAGCAAGATGACAGGGGGTCCCCAAGAGACCCAGTACTTC.

The chain recombines TRBV5-4 with TRBJ2-3; the D call may be TRBD1 or TRBD2 (6 bases each). CDR1 is SGHNT and CDR2 is YYREEE in the germline V gene (reference sequence). CDR3 length equals 15 residues. Trimming cost V 4 bases and J 0 bases, with 12 bases left between them. In DNA form, the CDR3 reads TGTGCCAGCAGCCGGCCGGGGGCCAGCACAGATACGCAGTATTTT. Protein: CASSRPGASTDTQYF.

The chain has TRBV20-1 and TRBJ1-2; D uncertain. The V and J ends lost 3 bases and 4 bases respectively, with 6 bases between them. From germline, CDR1 is DFQATT and CDR2 SNEGSKA (reference sequence). This CDR3 comprises 11 residues. The CDR3 nucleotides are TGCAGTGCTAGCCGGACCTATGGCTACACCTTC. Its protein product is CSASRTYGYTF.

The chain links TRBV2 to TRBJ2-5, with D possibly called TRBD1 or TRBD2 (5 bases each). V was cut by 7 bases and J by 1 base, with 7 bases left in between. CDR1 is SNHLY and CDR2 is FYNNEI in the germline V gene. This CDR3 has 12 amino acids. Written as DNA, the CDR3 is TGTGCCAGCAAGAGGGGCCAAGAGACCCAGTACTTC. This translates into CASKRGQETQYF.

The table lists this clone with many counts. The chain couples TRBV9 to TRBJ2-1, with TRBD2 matching over 7 bases. The CDR3 totals 15 residues. Per the germline V gene, CDR1 is SGDLS and CDR2 is YYNGEE. V lost 4 bases and J lost 8; bases outside the gene matches: 12. Written as DNA, the CDR3 is TGTGCCAGCAGCAGGACTAGTGGGGTTTCACATGAGCAGTTCTTC. It yields the protein CASSRTSGVSHEQFF.

In its sample, this clone ranks as medium-sized. The rearrangement uses TRBV9 and TRBJ2-7; D may match TRBD1 or TRBD2 (5 bases each). The CDR3 covers 14 residues. Trimming pared 1 base from V and 5 bases from J, leaving 13 bases between. CDR1 and CDR2 from the germline V gene are SGDLS and YYNGEE. The CDR3 sequence: CASSVKGLGDEQYF. The CDR3 DNA reads as TGTGCCAGCAGCGTAAAGGGATTGGGGGACGAGCAGTACTTC.